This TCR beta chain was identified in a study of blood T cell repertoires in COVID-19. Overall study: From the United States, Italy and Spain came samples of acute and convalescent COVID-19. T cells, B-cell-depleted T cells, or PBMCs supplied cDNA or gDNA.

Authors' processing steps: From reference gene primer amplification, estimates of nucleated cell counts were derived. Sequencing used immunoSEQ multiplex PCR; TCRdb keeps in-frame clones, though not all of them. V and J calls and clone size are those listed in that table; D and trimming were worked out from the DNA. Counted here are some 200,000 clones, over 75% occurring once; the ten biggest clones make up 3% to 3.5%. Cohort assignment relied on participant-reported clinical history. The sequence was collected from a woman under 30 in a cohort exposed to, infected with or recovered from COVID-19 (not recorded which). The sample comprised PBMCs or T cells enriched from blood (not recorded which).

CDR3: CASSQVLRWQATSITNEKLFF. CDR3 sequence (DNA): TGTGCCAGCAGCCAAGTTCTTCGGTGGCAGGCGACATCAATAACTAATGAAAAACTGTTTTTT. This sequence joins TRBV3-1 (or the pseudogene TRBV3-2) and TRBJ1-4, with D uncertain. Germline-derived CDR1 and CDR2 are LGHDT and YNNKEL (reference sequence). The V end lost 1 base, the J end lost 1 base, and 25 bases lay between the germline ends. The CDR3 length is 21 residues.